This is a list of T cell receptor beta chains from one sample in a study of T cell repertoires in cytomegalovirus infection. Each CDR3 protein gets one entry after TCRdb re-called the reads with MiXCR. The table includes under 200,000 distinct CDR3 sequences, approximately 28% detected once. Specimen: PBMCs. Receptors originate from a human donor in good health (CMV status not recorded). Some clones in this sample may be carry-over from other donors' samples. CDR3s include the opening cysteine and the closing phenylalanine or tryptophan. D genes are given only for firm matches. The size entry is marked missing in some rows and otherwise reads once, few, many or a size class.

J | D | V | size | DNA | CDR3
TRBJ2-7 | NA | TRBV28 | few | TGTGCCAGCAGTTTAACGGAGAGCTCCTACGAGCAGTACTTC | CASSLTESSYEQYF
TRBJ2-5 | TRBD2 | TRBV25-1 | NA | TGTGCCAGCAGTGGATTTGGGGGGACTAGCGGTCAAGAGACCCAGTACTTC | CASSGFGGTSGQETQYF
TRBJ1-4 | NA | TRBV2 | NA | TGTGCCAGCACGGGAGACAAACTGTTTTTT | CASTGDKLFF
TRBJ1-5 | TRBD1 | TRBV5-5 | NA | TGTGCCAGCAGTTGGGGACAGAGCGATCAGCCCCAGCATTTT | CASSWGQSDQPQHF
TRBJ2-2 | TRBD1 | TRBV20-1 | NA | TGCAGTGCTAGAGGGTTAACAGGGGGCGGGAACACCGGGGAGCTGTTTTTT | CSARGLTGGGNTGELFF
TRBJ1-2 | NA | TRBV13 | few | TGTGCCAGCAGCTCGACCCGGGGCAACACTAACTATGGCTACACCTTC | CASSSTRGNTNYGYTF
TRBJ2-7 | NA | TRBV7-2 | many | TGTGCCAGCAGCTCTCCAGTACAATACGAGCAGTACTTC | CASSSPVQYEQYF
TRBJ2-1 | NA | TRBV5-5 | few | TGTGCCAGCAGCTTGAGGGGTCAGAATGAGCAGTTCTTC | CASSLRGQNEQFF
TRBJ2-4 | NA | TRBV7-2 | few | TGTGCCAGCAGTAACAGGGTTCAACACATTCAGTACTTC | CASSNRVQHIQYF
TRBJ1-4 | NA | TRBV7-8 | many | TGTGCCAGCAGCTCTAGACAGGCGGATGAAAAACTGTTTTTT | CASSSRQADEKLFF
TRBJ1-1 | NA | TRBV9 | NA | TGTGCCAGCAGCGTCCTAGACGAGGGTCATTCTGAAGCTTTCTTT | CASSVLDEGHSEAFF
TRBJ1-4 | NA | TRBV20-1 | NA | TGCAGTGCTAGATCGGATGGGACCAAGGGGGCTAATGAAAAACTGTTTTTT | CSARSDGTKGANEKLFF
TRBJ1-5 | TRBD1 | TRBV12-3/TRBV12-4 | NA | TGTGACAGCAGTCCGACAGGGGAGGGATATAGCAATCAGCCCCAGCATTTT | CDSSPTGEGYSNQPQHF
TRBJ1-1 | NA | TRBV11-2 | NA | TGTGCCAGCAGCTTAGGGCAGGACGAAACTTTCTTT | CASSLGQDETFF
TRBJ1-5 | NA | TRBV7-2 | many | TGTGCCAGCAGCCTGCGCATATCCCAGCCCCAGCATTTT | CASSLRISQPQHF
TRBJ2-1 | TRBD1 | TRBV11-2 | few | TGTGCCAGCAGCTTGAACCGGGACAGAACAATCAATGAGCAGTTCTTC | CASSLNRDRTINEQFF
TRBJ1-1 | NA | TRBV7-2 | once | TGTGCCAGCAGCTGGGGGGCGGGCGCTGAAGCTTTCTTT | CASSWGAGAEAFF
TRBJ2-3 | TRBD2 | TRBV13 | NA | TGTGCCAGCAGCCACCCGCGGGGGGGGACAGATACGCAGTATTTT | CASSHPRGGTDTQYF
TRBJ2-1 | TRBD2 | TRBV2 | NA | TGTGCCAGCAGTGAACCTAGCGGCCTTTCAAATGAGCAGTTCTTC | CASSEPSGLSNEQFF
TRBJ1-2 | NA | TRBV6-2/TRBV6-3 | NA | TGTGCCAGCAGTGCGACAGGCGGGGGATATGGCTACACCTTC | CASSATGGGYGYTF
TRBJ1-5 | TRBD1 | TRBV2 | few | TGTGCCAGCAGTCAGGGGGTCCATCAGCCCCAGCATTTT | CASSQGVHQPQHF
TRBJ1-1 | NA | TRBV12-3/TRBV12-4 | many | TGTGCCAGCAGGCTATCAGCCAACACTGAAGCTTTCTTT | CASRLSANTEAFF
TRBJ2-1 | TRBD2 | TRBV24-1 | few | TGTGCCACCAGTGATTCCGGGACTAGTTCGAGTGAGCAGTTCTTC | CATSDSGTSSSEQFF
TRBJ1-4 | NA | TRBV20-1 | NA | TGCAGTGCCCCGGACGGGCTGAGTGAAAAACTGTTTTTT | CSAPDGLSEKLFF
TRBJ1-6 | NA | TRBV7-6 | NA | TGTGCCAGCAGCCCACAGGGTACAGGGTGGCCGAGTGATTCACCCCTCCACTTT | CASSPQGTGWPSDSPLHF
TRBJ2-1 | NA | TRBV6-6 | few | TGTGCCAGCAGTTACTACGATGAGCAGTTCTTC | CASSYYDEQFF
TRBJ1-6 | NA | TRBV7-2 | many | TGTGCCAGCAGCTTAGACGGCTCCGAAGGACCCCTCCACTTT | CASSLDGSEGPLHF
TRBJ2-1 | NA | TRBV7-3 | NA | TGTGCCAGCAGCGCAGGGAGGGGGGTCCATGAGCAGTTCTTC | CASSAGRGVHEQFF
TRBJ1-2 | NA | TRBV6-2/TRBV6-3 | NA | TGTGCCAGCAGGTCCGACAGCGGCTACACCTTC | CASRSDSGYTF
TRBJ2-2 | TRBD1 | TRBV6-5 | few | TGTGCCAGCAGTTCACAGGGGGAGAATGGGGCCGGGGAGCTGTTTTTT | CASSSQGENGAGELFF
TRBJ1-1 | TRBD1 | TRBV3-1 | NA | TGTGCCAGCAGCCTTTCGGACAGGGGGCACGTTGAAGCTTTCTTT | CASSLSDRGHVEAFF
TRBJ2-7 | NA | TRBV7-4 | NA | TGTGCCAGCAGCTTACGGGACGCCAACTTC | CASSLRDANF
TRBJ2-1 | TRBD1 | TRBV7-2 | NA | TGTGCCAGCAGCGTTACAGGGGGCGGCTACAATGAGCAGTTCTTC | CASSVTGGGYNEQFF
TRBJ2-3 | TRBD2 | TRBV7-3 | NA | TGTGCCAGCAGCTCCCTGGGACTAGCGGGGGGTCTGGATCCGCAGTATTTT | CASSSLGLAGGLDPQYF
TRBJ2-1 | TRBD1 | TRBV20-1 | NA | TGCAGTGCCTCGACCGGGACAGGGGGCAATGAGCAGTTCTTC | CSASTGTGGNEQFF
TRBJ2-5 | NA | TRBV7-2 | many | TGTGCCAGCAGCTCGCAGAGGGCCCAAGAGACCCAGTACTTC | CASSSQRAQETQYF
TRBJ2-7 | TRBD1 | TRBV6-1 | few | TGTGCCAGCATCAAGGCGGGGACAGGGGACCACGAGCAGTACTTC | CASIKAGTGDHEQYF